The 10 T cell receptor beta chains given below trace back to one sample, sequenced in a study of blood T cell repertoires in COVID-19. Only in-frame clones appear in the TCRdb table, and some are missing; sequencing was by immunoSEQ multiplex PCR. The sample contains some 270,000 clones, about nine tenths of which appear only once. The sequencing input was PBMCs or T cells enriched from blood (not recorded which). These receptors came from a woman aged 55-69 years who had recovered from COVID-19.

The rearrangement links TRBV6-6 to TRBJ1-5; D possibly corresponds to TRBD1 (5 bases). The CDR3 contains 14 residues. Germline V CDR1 and CDR2: MNHNY, SVGAGI (reference sequence). V shed 6 bases and J shed 7 bases, with 16 bases lying between them. As DNA, the CDR3 is TGTGCCAGCAGATTCGGGGGGGACGGGCAGCCCCAGCATTTT. As protein: CASRFGGDGQPQHF.

This clone was detected once. V is TRBV7-8 and J is TRBJ1-4; D might be TRBD1 (5 bases). CDR1 is SGHVS and CDR2 is FQNEAQ in the germline V gene. This CDR3 has 16 amino acids. Trimming shortened V by 0 bases and J by 4 bases, and 12 bases separated the two germline ends. The CDR3 DNA reads TGTGCCAGCAGCTTAGCGGGGCGACAAGTTAATGAAAAACTGTTTTTT. This codes for CASSLAGRQVNEKLFF.

The chain recombines TRBV10-2 with TRBJ1-2; D ambiguous. Trimming shortened V by 3 bases and J by 4 bases, and 12 bases separated the two germline ends. Germline lookup yields CDR1 WSHSY and CDR2 SAAADI. The CDR3 has 14 residues. The CDR3 bases are TGCGCCAGCAGTGATCTAGTCACGGGCTATGGCTACACCTTC. Protein sequence: CASSDLVTGYGYTF.

The V call is TRBV2, the J call TRBJ1-5; D may be TRBD1 (5 bases). The CDR3 runs to 15 residues. Trimming left V 2 bases short and J 9 bases short, with 17 bases between. The germline gives CDR1 SNHLY, CDR2 FYNNEI. The CDR3 sequence: CASSEPRRGRGPQHF. CDR3 sequence (DNA): TGTGCCAGCAGTGAACCACGTCGAGGGAGGGGGCCCCAGCATTTT.

The chain combines TRBV2 with TRBJ2-5; TRBD1 matches at 10 bases. The V gene end was trimmed by 6 bases and the J gene end by 5 bases; junction bases not matched to a gene: 6. The CDR3 spans 14 residues. Germline CDR1 SNHLY, CDR2 FYNNEI. DNA for the CDR3: TGTGCCAGCAGACGGGACAGGGGCTACGAGACCCAGTACTTC. Protein product: CASRRDRGYETQYF.

The V call is TRBV15, the J call TRBJ1-1; D unresolved. Trimming stripped 1 base from V and 1 base from J, with 7 bases between. The CDR3 runs 14 residues. CDR1 and CDR2 from the germline V gene are LNHNV and YYDKDF (reference sequence). The CDR3 coding sequence is TGTGCCACCAGCAGAGGGGCAGCGAACACTGAAGCTTTCTTT. Its translation: CATSRGAANTEAFF.

V gene TRBV9 combines with J gene TRBJ2-1, with D hard to call. This CDR3 comprises 15 residues. Per germline, CDR1 SGDLS and CDR2 YYNGEE. The V gene lost 2 bases and the J gene lost 3 bases, with 12 bases spanning the gap. The CDR3 DNA sequence: TGTGCCAGCAGCGTTCAAAACAGTTTCTACAATGAGCAGTTCTTC. Residues: CASSVQNSFYNEQFF.

The J gene is TRBJ1-3, the V gene TRBV7-9, with D unresolved. The CDR3 runs to 18 residues. V was shortened by 5 bases and J by 4 bases, with 24 bases between the two germline ends. Germline values: CDR1 SEHNR, CDR2 FQNEAQ (reference sequence). CDR3 sequence (DNA): TGTGCCAGCAGCCCAGGTAGAGAATCGGGGATTTTCGGAAACACCATATATTTT. Protein product: CASSPGRESGIFGNTIYF.

This chain connects TRBV28 to TRBJ2-1; maybe TRBD2 (5 bases). The germline V gene has CDR1 MDHEN and CDR2 SYDVKM. CDR3 length: 17 residues. V lost 7 bases and J 8 bases, leaving 27 bases between the germline ends. The CDR3 region has the DNA TGTGCCAGCACCTCCCCCGGCTTTGGCGGGCAGTTGGATGAGCAGTTCTTC. Encoded protein: CASTSPGFGGQLDEQFF.

The gene calls are TRBV18 and TRBJ1-2, with D possibly matching TRBD1 (5 bases). The germline V gene has CDR1 KGHSH and CDR2 LQKENI. V was pared by 2 bases and J by 2 bases, with 9 bases between. The CDR3 extends over 14 amino acids. As DNA, the CDR3 is TGTGCCAGCTCACCAACGGGGGTAAACTATGGCTACACCTTC. Its translation is CASSPTGVNYGYTF.